These 27 T cell receptor beta chains share one sample of origin, sequenced in a study of T cells after yellow fever vaccination. TCRdb analysed the 5' RACE reads with MiXCR anew, one entry per CDR3 protein. The repertoire includes around 300,000 distinct CDR3 sequences, under 15% of them detected once, and 0.5% to 0.6% sits in the top ten. This material consisted of CD4+ T cells sorted from PBMCs, taken 45 days after the yellow fever booster vaccination. All receptors derive from a man aged 25-45 years who received the YFV17D yellow fever vaccine.

The V call is TRBV7-2, the J call TRBJ2-7, with D possibly TRBD1 on 5 matching bases. V was trimmed by 4 bases and J by 3 bases, leaving 16 bases between them. The germline gives CDR1 SGHTA, CDR2 FQGNSA. The CDR3 runs 15 residues. This CDR3 reads CASSSSRGRLYEQYF. CDR3 nucleotide sequence: TGTGCCAGCAGCTCCAGTAGGGGTCGGCTCTACGAGCAGTACTTC. The variable domain in full, with the rest retrieved from reference TRBV7-2 and TRBJ2-7, is GAGVSQSPSNKVTEKGKDVELRCDPISGHTALYWYRQSLGQGLEFLIYFQGNSAPDKSGLPSDRFSAERTGGSVSTLTIQRTQQEDSAVYLCASSSSRGRLYEQYFGPGTRLTVT.

This sequence joins TRBV5-4 and TRBJ2-7; 14 bases match TRBD2. CDR3 size: 19 residues. V dropped 1 base and J dropped 3; count of bases not matched to a gene: 12. From germline, CDR1 is SGHNT and CDR2 YYREEE (reference sequence). Here the CDR3 reads CASSLREGTSGRNLYEQYF. Written as DNA, the CDR3 is TGTGCCAGCAGCTTGAGGGAGGGGACTAGCGGGAGAAACCTCTACGAGCAGTACTTC.

This clonotype has ten or more counts. The gene calls are TRBV6-1 and TRBJ2-2, with D perhaps matching TRBD1 or TRBD2 (6 bases each). V was pared by 6 bases and J by 5 bases, with 13 bases between. Germline V CDR1 and CDR2: MNHNS, SASEGT. The CDR3 has 14 amino acids. CDR3: CASSRRGGTGELFF. CDR3 coding DNA: TGTGCCAGCAGCCGCAGGGGAGGAACCGGGGAGCTGTTTTTT.

In this sample, this clonotype turned up many times. V and J are TRBV6-1 and TRBJ2-1; D is undetermined. Trimming took 0 bases from V and 6 from J, leaving 3 bases between them. The CDR3 is 12 residues long. Germline V gives CDR1 MNHNS, CDR2 SASEGT. The CDR3 loop is CASSEAFNEQFF. In nucleotides, the CDR3 is TGTGCCAGCAGTGAAGCTTTCAATGAGCAGTTCTTC.

The chain combines TRBV5-1 with TRBJ2-2; tentative D call: TRBD2 (5 bases). The germline gives CDR1 SGHRS, CDR2 YFSETQ. CDR3 size: 16 residues. V was cut by 4 bases and J by 3 bases, with 16 bases left in between. The CDR3 reads CASSRPDEEDTGELFF. The CDR3 nucleotides are TGCGCCAGCAGCCGCCCAGACGAGGAGGACACCGGGGAGCTGTTTTTT.

Many counts were recorded for this clonotype. The gene calls are TRBV14 and TRBJ2-7; TRBD1 aligns across 7 bases. This CDR3 is 14 amino acids long. Germline-derived CDR1 and CDR2 are SGHDN and FVKESK. V lost 3 bases and J lost 3; bases outside the gene matches: 5. In DNA form, the CDR3 reads TGTGCCAGCAGCCACGACAGGGTGATCTACGAGCAGTACTTC. Protein: CASSHDRVIYEQYF.

The chain is built from TRBV11-2 and TRBJ2-7, with 7 bases identical to TRBD2. This CDR3 region has 16 residues. V was pared by 1 base and J by 5 bases, with 11 bases of the junction left unmatched. Germline CDR1 reads SGHAT; CDR2 reads FQNNGV. CDR3 coding DNA: TGTGCCAGCAGCTTAGTTCCAGGACTAGGGGCGCACGAGCAGTACTTC. Translation: CASSLVPGLGAHEQYF.

The chain carries TRBV7-8 and TRBJ1-1; 8 nucleotides align to TRBD1. The V gene's germline CDR1 is SGHVS and CDR2 FQNEAQ. This CDR3 comprises 15 residues. V trimming: 4 bases; J trimming: 6 bases; junction bases outside the gene matches: 10. The DNA of the CDR3 is TGTGCCAGCAGCTCTGACAGGGGAGGGTTCGCTGAAGCTTTCTTT. Residues: CASSSDRGGFAEAFF.

This clonotype turned up a few times. This chain joins TRBV6-5 and TRBJ2-5; D is possibly TRBD2 (5 bases). This CDR3 has 15 amino acids. The V gene lost 6 bases and the J gene lost 2 bases, with 16 bases spanning the gap. Per the germline V gene, CDR1 is MNHEY and CDR2 is SVGAGI. In DNA form, the CDR3 reads TGTGCCAGCAGCCACTCCCGCCGAGGGCAAGAGACCCAGTACTTC. This gives the protein CASSHSRRGQETQYF.

This chain connects TRBV11-3 to TRBJ2-1; the D call may be TRBD1 or TRBD2 (5 bases each). V dropped 3 bases and J dropped 9 bases, with 15 bases sitting between them. The CDR3 is 14 residues long. Germline lookup yields CDR1 SGHNT and CDR2 YENEEA. The DNA for the CDR3 is TGTGCCAGCAGCTTGGGACCGGGCTCGGTTGAGCAGTTCTTC. This codes for CASSLGPGSVEQFF.

This clonotype was observed a few times. CDR3 region: CATSRSPEITGEQYF. DNA for the CDR3: TGTGCCACCAGTCGGAGCCCTGAAATAACGGGGGAGCAGTACTTC. The chain uses TRBV15 and TRBJ2-7; D possibly corresponds to TRBD2 (5 bases). The V gene's germline CDR1 is LNHNV and CDR2 YYDKDF (reference sequence). Trimming pared 6 bases from V and 7 bases from J, leaving 22 bases between. This CDR3 contains 15 residues.

This clonotype was seen a few times. The chain employs TRBV7-9 and TRBJ2-1; D uncertain. Germline CDR1 is SEHNR and CDR2 is FQNEAQ (reference sequence). CDR3 size: 14 residues. Trimming removed 0 bases from V and 7 bases from J, with 10 bases in between. In nucleotides, the CDR3 is TGTGCCAGCAGCTTAGCTAGTTGGGAAAATGAGCAGTTCTTC. It codes for CASSLASWENEQFF.

This clonotype was counted between two and nine times. The chain couples TRBV7-2 to TRBJ2-3; 7 bases match TRBD2. This CDR3 region has 15 residues. V was clipped by 5 bases and J by 10 bases; unmatched bases: 15. The germline gives CDR1 SGHTA, CDR2 FQGNSA. CDR3 sequence reads: CASSLLAVGAGSQYF. DNA for the CDR3: TGTGCCAGCAGCCTCCTAGCGGTCGGCGCGGGGTCGCAGTATTTT.

A few counts support this clonotype. This chain connects TRBV6-5 to TRBJ2-1, with TRBD2 matching 8 bases. V lost 3 bases and J lost 8; bases outside the gene matches: 6. Germline values: CDR1 MNHEY, CDR2 SVGAGI. The CDR3 extends over 14 amino acids. The CDR3 nucleotides read TGTGCCAGCAGTTATCTCGGACTAGCTGATGAGCAGTTCTTC. Its translation is CASSYLGLADEQFF.

This clonotype has just a few counts. The chain carries TRBV7-8 and TRBJ2-7; D might be TRBD2 (5 bases). Germline V gene sequence: CDR1 SGHVS, CDR2 FQNEAQ. V was pared by 5 bases and J by 2 bases, with 19 bases between. The length of the CDR3 is 16 residues. The CDR3 spells CASSPSGVVGAYEQYF. The CDR3 nucleotides read TGTGCCAGCAGCCCCTCCGGGGTTGTAGGAGCCTACGAGCAGTACTTC.

The rearrangement uses TRBV6-2 or TRBV6-3 and TRBJ2-7; D might be TRBD1 or TRBD2, each matching 5 bases. The length of the CDR3 is 12 residues. CDR1 and CDR2 from the germline V gene are MNHEY and SVGEGT. V gave up 5 bases and J gave up 5 bases, with 10 bases separating them. The CDR3 nucleotides are TGTGCCAGCAGTGGGGACCTCCACGAGCAGTACTTC. Translation: CASSGDLHEQYF.

This clonotype was detected many times. CDR3 amino acids: CSAPSGQLNYEQYF. In nucleotides, the CDR3 is TGCAGTGCTCCGTCGGGACAGCTCAATTACGAGCAGTACTTC. V gene TRBV20-1 combines with J gene TRBJ2-7; 7 bases fit TRBD1. The CDR3 covers 14 residues. With V trimmed by 5 bases and J by 4 bases, 11 bases remained unmatched. Germline-derived CDR1 and CDR2 are DFQATT and SNEGSKA (reference sequence).

V usage is TRBV10-3 and J usage is TRBJ2-3; 8 bases are shared with TRBD2. V lost 10 bases to trimming and J lost 0 bases; unmatched junction nucleotides: 3. The germline V gene has CDR1 ENHRY and CDR2 SYGVKD. The CDR3 consists of 13 residues. The DNA for the CDR3 is TGTGCCACCGGGGGGGCCAGCACAGATACGCAGTATTTT. It translates to CATGGASTDTQYF.

The rearrangement joins TRBV5-1 to TRBJ2-1; the match to TRBD1 covers 7 bases. The CDR3 has 16 residues. V was clipped by 4 bases and J by 2 bases; unmatched bases: 9. The germline CDR1 and CDR2 sequences are SGHRS and YFSETQ. CDR3 DNA sequence: TGCGCCAGCAGCCCGTCTTATGGGACAGCCTACAATGAGCAGTTCTTC. Its translation is CASSPSYGTAYNEQFF.

The J gene is TRBJ1-1, the V gene TRBV20-1, with unresolved D. V gave up 2 bases and J gave up 6 bases, with 13 bases separating them. Looked up from germline, CDR1 is DFQATT and CDR2 is SNEGSKA (reference sequence). The CDR3 loop spans 13 amino acids. The CDR3 DNA follows: TGCAGTGCTAGAAAGGGAAGCGGGGCTGAAGCTTTCTTT. Its translation: CSARKGSGAEAFF.

In its sample, this clonotype was seen a few times. V and J are TRBV11-2 and TRBJ1-5; TRBD1 might be the D (5 bases). With 3 bases removed from V and 7 bases from J, the gap between germline ends came to 10 bases. CDR1 is SGHAT, CDR2 FQNNGV, per germline. CDR3 length equals 13 residues. The CDR3 region has the DNA TGTGCCAGCAGCTTCGGGGGAGGCCAGCCCCAGCATTTT. It yields the protein CASSFGGGQPQHF.

This clonotype came up a few times. V gene TRBV5-6 combines with J gene TRBJ2-7, with 10 positions matching TRBD2. V was clipped by 4 bases and J by 4 bases; unmatched bases: 8. Germline loops: CDR1 SGHDT, CDR2 YYEEEE. CDR3 length: 15 residues. CDR3 residues: CASSPLGLALYEQYF. DNA for the CDR3: TGTGCCAGCAGCCCCTTGGGACTAGCGCTTTACGAGCAGTACTTC.

This sequence joins TRBV28 and TRBJ2-5; D is perhaps TRBD1 (5 bases). Trimming left V 5 bases short and J 9 bases short, with 19 bases between. This CDR3 has 14 residues. The germline gives CDR1 MDHEN, CDR2 SYDVKM. CDR3 sequence: CASSRGETEGAQYF. The CDR3, as DNA: TGTGCCAGCAGTCGTGGTGAGACCGAAGGGGCCCAGTACTTC.

The chain couples TRBV3-1 to TRBJ2-5, with 10 bases fitting TRBD2. This CDR3 region has 16 residues. Germline-derived CDR1 and CDR2 are LGHDT and YNNKEL (reference sequence). J was trimmed by 2 bases and V by 4 bases; bases with no gene match: 7. Written as DNA, the CDR3 is TGTGCCAGCAGCCTAAGACTAGCGGGCATACAAGAGACCCAGTACTTC. Its translation is CASSLRLAGIQETQYF.

This clonotype has more than one count but fewer than ten. The chain is built from TRBV29-1 and TRBJ1-5; 8 nucleotides line up with TRBD1. CDR1 SQVTM and CDR2 ANQGSEA come from the germline V gene. This CDR3 is built from 15 residues. V lost 7 bases to trimming and J lost 4 bases; unmatched junction nucleotides: 12. This CDR3 reads CSAATGTGLNQPQHF. The CDR3 DNA reads TGCAGCGCCGCTACCGGGACAGGCCTTAATCAGCCCCAGCATTTT.

CDR3 in amino acids: CASSLEGTRTEAFF. The CDR3 bases are TGCGCCAGCAGCTTAGAGGGTACCAGGACTGAAGCTTTCTTT. V gene TRBV5-1 combines with J gene TRBJ1-1; D gene uncertain. The length of the CDR3 is 14 residues. Germline V gene lookup returns CDR1 SGHRS and CDR2 YFSETQ. Trimming took off 2 bases at V and 5 bases at J, with 13 bases between the two ends.

V and J are TRBV5-1 and TRBJ2-7, with 7 bases matching TRBD1. This CDR3 comprises 15 residues. The V and J ends lost 0 bases and 4 bases, in that order; junction bases with no gene match: 7. Germline V gene lookup returns CDR1 SGHRS and CDR2 YFSETQ. Here the CDR3 DNA reads TGCGCCAGCAGCTTGGGAGACAGGGATCGTTACGAGCAGTACTTC. Translated: CASSLGDRDRYEQYF.